The clone carrying this T cell receptor (beta chain) appeared once. This sample was included in a study of blood T cell repertoires in COVID-19. Study-wide background: The United States, Italy and Spain supplied acute and convalescent COVID-19 samples.

V lost 5 bases and J lost 6; bases outside the gene matches: 14. CDR1 LGHDT and CDR2 YNNKEL come from the germline V gene (reference sequence). This CDR3 has 17 residues. Residents of 24 US areas, aged about 18 to 100 years, made up the participants. Recovered Cohort 3 donors showed two negative PCRs, clearance, or symptom resolution. Authors' analysis steps: Amplification with reference gene primers provided the estimates of nucleated cell counts. The table came from immunoSEQ multiplex PCR; TCRdb's copy has only in-frame clones and leaves some out. That table is the source of V, J and clone size, and D and trimming were worked out from the DNA. The sample has 290,000 or so clones, around 90% seen once.

The sequence was collected from a woman aged 25 to 39 who had recovered from COVID-19. Material for sequencing was PBMCs or T cells enriched from blood (not recorded which). V is TRBV3-1 (or the pseudogene TRBV3-2) and J is TRBJ1-5, with 9 bases matching TRBD1. The CDR3, as DNA: TGTGCCAGCAGCACCAGGGGACAGGGAGGCGCTTCTCAGCCCCAGCATTTT. It yields the protein CASSTRGQGGASQPQHF.